This TCR beta chain was sequenced during a study of blood T cell repertoires in COVID-19. Libraries were prepared by immunoSEQ multiplex PCR; TCRdb keeps only in-frame clonotypes and omits some of them. Of some 60,000 clones listed, approximately 84% were seen once; the top ten hold about 8.8%. CDR3 length: 14 residues. The ends lost 7 bases at V and 4 bases at J; junction bases unmatched: 5. Germline V gives CDR1 SNHLY, CDR2 FYNNEI. V gene TRBV2 combines with J gene TRBJ1-5; TRBD1 agrees at 9 bases. This receptor was taken from a man aged 80 or over with COVID-19, enrolled during active disease. Sample: peripheral blood. The CDR3 sequence is CASNTGTGNQPQHF. The CDR3 nucleotides read TGTGCCAGCAACACCGGGACAGGGAATCAGCCCCAGCATTTT.